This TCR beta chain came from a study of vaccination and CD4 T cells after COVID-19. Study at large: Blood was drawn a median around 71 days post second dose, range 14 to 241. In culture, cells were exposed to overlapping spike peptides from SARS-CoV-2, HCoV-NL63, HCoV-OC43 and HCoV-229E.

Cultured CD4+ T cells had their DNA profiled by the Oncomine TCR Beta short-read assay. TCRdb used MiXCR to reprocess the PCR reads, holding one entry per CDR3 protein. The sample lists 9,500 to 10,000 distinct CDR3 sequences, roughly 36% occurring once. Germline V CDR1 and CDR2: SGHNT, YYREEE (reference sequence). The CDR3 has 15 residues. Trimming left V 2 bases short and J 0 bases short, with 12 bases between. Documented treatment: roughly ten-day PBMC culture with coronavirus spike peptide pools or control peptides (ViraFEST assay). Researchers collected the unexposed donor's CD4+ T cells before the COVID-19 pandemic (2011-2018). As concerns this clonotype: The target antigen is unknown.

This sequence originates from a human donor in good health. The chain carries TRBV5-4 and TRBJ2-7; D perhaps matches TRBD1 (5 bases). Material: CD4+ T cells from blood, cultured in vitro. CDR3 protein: CASSFGAGYSYEQYF. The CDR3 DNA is TGTGCCAGCAGCTTCGGTGCAGGGTACTCCTACGAGCAGTACTTC.